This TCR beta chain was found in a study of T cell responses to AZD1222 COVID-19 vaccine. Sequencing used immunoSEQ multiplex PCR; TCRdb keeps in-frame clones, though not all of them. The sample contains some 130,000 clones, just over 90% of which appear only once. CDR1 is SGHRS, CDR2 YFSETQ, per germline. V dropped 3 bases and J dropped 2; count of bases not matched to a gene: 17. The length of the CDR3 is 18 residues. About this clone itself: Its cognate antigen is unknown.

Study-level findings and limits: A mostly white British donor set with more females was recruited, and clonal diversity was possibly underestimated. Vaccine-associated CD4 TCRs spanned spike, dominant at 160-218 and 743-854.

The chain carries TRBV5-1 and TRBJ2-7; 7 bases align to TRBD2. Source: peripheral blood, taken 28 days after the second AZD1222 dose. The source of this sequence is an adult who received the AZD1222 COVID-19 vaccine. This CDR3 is CASSYSGSVGLDAYEQYF. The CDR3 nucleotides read TGCGCCAGCAGCTATTCAGGCTCTGTAGGACTAGATGCCTACGAGCAGTACTTC.